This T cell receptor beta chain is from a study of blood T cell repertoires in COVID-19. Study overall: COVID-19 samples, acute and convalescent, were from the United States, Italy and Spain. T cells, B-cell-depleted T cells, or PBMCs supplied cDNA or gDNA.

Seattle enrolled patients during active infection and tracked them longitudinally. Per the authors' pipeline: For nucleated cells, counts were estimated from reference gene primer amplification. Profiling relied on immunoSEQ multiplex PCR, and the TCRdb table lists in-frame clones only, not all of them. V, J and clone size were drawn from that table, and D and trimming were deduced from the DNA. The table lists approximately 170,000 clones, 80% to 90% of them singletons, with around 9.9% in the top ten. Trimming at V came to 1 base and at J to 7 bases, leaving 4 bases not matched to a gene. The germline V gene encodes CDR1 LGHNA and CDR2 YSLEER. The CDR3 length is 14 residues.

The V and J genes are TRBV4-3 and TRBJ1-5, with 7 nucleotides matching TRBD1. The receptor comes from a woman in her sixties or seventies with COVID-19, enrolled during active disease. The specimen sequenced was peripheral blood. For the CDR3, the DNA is TGCGCCAGCAGCCAAGGGACAGGTTACCAGCCCCAGCATTTT. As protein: CASSQGTGYQPQHF.